This TCR beta chain appears in the sequencing data of a study of T cell responses to AZD1222 COVID-19 vaccine. Whole-study findings and limits: In a largely white British group with more females than males, clonal diversity was possibly underestimated. Receipt of two AZD1222 doses was followed by a rise in Spike-specific TCR breadth and depth. Repertoire sampling was restricted to post-peak T cell response timepoints.

The CDR3 spans 14 residues. Germline values: CDR1 LGHDT, CDR2 YNNKEL (reference sequence). V was trimmed by 1 base and J by 5 bases, leaving 11 bases between them. Using immunoSEQ multiplex PCR, the repertoire was profiled, and TCRdb retains in-frame clones only, with some absent. Of more than 120,000 clones listed, about 93% are singletons. In the case of this clone: Its antigen is currently unknown.

V usage is TRBV3-1 (or the pseudogene TRBV3-2) and J usage is TRBJ1-2; possible D gene TRBD1, 6 bases. The clonotype comes from an adult in good health. The input for sequencing was peripheral blood, taken on day 0 of AZD1222 vaccination. The DNA of the CDR3 is TGTGCCAGCAGCCAAGGTCAACAGGGTTATGGCTACACCTTC. This translates into CASSQGQQGYGYTF.